The rows below give T cell receptor beta chains drawn from one sample of a study of post-analysis software for immune sequencing data. TCRdb reprocessed the PCR reads with MiXCR, giving one entry per CDR3 protein. Of fewer than 900,000 distinct CDR3 sequences listed, roughly 50% are singletons. Sequences were obtained from blood. The receptors stem from a girl aged 5-17 years with multiple sclerosis. Both conserved end residues are part of each CDR3. D genes are given only for firm matches. Where a row states a size, it is once, few, many or the class of an expanded clone; other rows omit it.

NA	TRBV5-1	TRBJ2-1	TRBD1	TGCGCCAGCAGCCTACGACAGGGCCCGCTCAATGAGCAGTTCTTC	CASSLRQGPLNEQFF
once	TRBV20-1	TRBJ2-1	NA	TGCAGTGCTAGGACGAGCTCCTACAATGAGCAGTTCTTC	CSARTSSYNEQFF
NA	TRBV10-2	TRBJ2-4	NA	TGCGCCAGCAGTGAAGGGGACTCGAAAAACATTCAGTACTTC	CASSEGDSKNIQYF
NA	TRBV20-1	TRBJ2-7	NA	TGCAGTGCTATCCCCGGACGCAACGAGCAGTACTTC	CSAIPGRNEQYF
few	TRBV7-2	TRBJ1-2	NA	TGTGCCAGCAGCTCAGGGTATCCCCCTAACTATGGCTACACCTTC	CASSSGYPPNYGYTF
once	TRBV6-5	TRBJ1-6	TRBD1	TGTGCCAGCAGGGTCACAGGGGGAAATTCACCCCTCCACTTT	CASRVTGGNSPLHF
NA	TRBV20-1	TRBJ2-1	NA	TGCAGTGCTAGAGAGTGGCGGGGAGACAATGAGCAGTTCTTC	CSAREWRGDNEQFF
few	TRBV11-3	TRBJ2-2	NA	TGTGCCAGCAGCCTGTTTGGGGCCGGGGAGCTGTTTTTT	CASSLFGAGELFF
NA	TRBV6-4	TRBJ2-3	TRBD1	TGTGCCAGCAGCCCCTCGACAGGGGGAGAGGCAGATACGCAGTATTTT	CASSPSTGGEADTQYF
few	TRBV7-2	TRBJ2-7	TRBD2	TGTGCCAGCAGCCCGACCCTCTTAGCGGGAGCTACCTACGAGCAGTACTTC	CASSPTLLAGATYEQYF
few	TRBV6-6	TRBJ2-5	NA	TGTGCCAGCAGTAAACCAGAGACCCAGTACTTC	CASSKPETQYF
NA	TRBV12-3/TRBV12-4	TRBJ2-1	NA	TGTGCCAGCAGTTCAGACACGGGCCCAAGGGCGTTCTTC	CASSSDTGPRAFF
few	TRBV24-1	TRBJ2-1	NA	TGTGCCACCAGTGATTGGGGACCTAGGTCCTACAATGAGCAGTTCTTC	CATSDWGPRSYNEQFF
NA	TRBV12-3/TRBV12-4	TRBJ2-1	TRBD1	TGTGCCAGCAGGGTGGACAGGGGTTCCCTCAATGAGCAGTTCTTC	CASRVDRGSLNEQFF